These T cell receptor beta chains were read from a single sample in a study of blood T cell repertoires in COVID-19. This table comes from immunoSEQ multiplex PCR, and its TCRdb copy is limited to in-frame clones, with some not included. The sample yields about 270,000 clones, around 82% seen once. The sequencing sample was made of peripheral blood. The receptors come from an elderly man with acute or convalescent COVID-19. Each CDR3 is given with its conserved first and last residue. The order of the fields is clone size, D gene, V gene, J gene, CDR3 length, CDR3 DNA, CDR3 protein. A D gene is named only where the DNA matches it firmly. Clone size is shown for a subset of rows, as once, few, many or a class of expanded clone.

clone_size: -
d_call: -
v_call: TRBV9
j_call: TRBJ1-4
cdr3_length: 15
cdr3_nt: TGTGCCAGCACCGCGACAGGTTCGATCGATGAAAAACTGTTTTTT
cdr3_aa: CASTATGSIDEKLFF

clone_size: -
d_call: -
v_call: TRBV6-5
j_call: TRBJ1-5
cdr3_length: 15
cdr3_nt: TGTGCCAGCACCCCTCTCGACGGCACGGGAGGAGCCCAGCATTTT
cdr3_aa: CASTPLDGTGGAQHF

clone_size: -
d_call: TRBD1
v_call: TRBV10-3
j_call: TRBJ2-3
cdr3_length: 15
cdr3_nt: TGTGCCATCAGCGCCGTCGGGACAGGGGGAGATACGCAGTATTTT
cdr3_aa: CAISAVGTGGDTQYF

clone_size: -
d_call: TRBD2
v_call: TRBV3-1/TRBV3-2
j_call: TRBJ2-7
cdr3_length: 14
cdr3_nt: TGTGCCAGCAGCCTCCACCTTGCGGGAGGGGAGCAGTACTTC
cdr3_aa: CASSLHLAGGEQYF

clone_size: -
d_call: -
v_call: TRBV3-1/TRBV3-2
j_call: TRBJ2-1
cdr3_length: 13
cdr3_nt: TGTGCCAGCAGACCGACAGGACTCAATGAGCAGTTCTTC
cdr3_aa: CASRPTGLNEQFF

clone_size: once
d_call: TRBD1
v_call: TRBV27
j_call: TRBJ2-1
cdr3_length: 17
cdr3_nt: TGTGCCAGCAGTTTATTACCCGGACAGGGGTTTAGGGATGAGCAGTTCTTC
cdr3_aa: CASSLLPGQGFRDEQFF

clone_size: -
d_call: -
v_call: TRBV21-1
j_call: TRBJ2-1
cdr3_length: 13
cdr3_nt: TGTGCCAGCGTCCCAGGGCAGGTCAATGAGCAGTTCTTC
cdr3_aa: CASVPGQVNEQFF

clone_size: -
d_call: -
v_call: TRBV15
j_call: TRBJ1-2
cdr3_length: 12
cdr3_nt: TGTGCCACCAGCGGCCCAGGATATGGCTACACCTTC
cdr3_aa: CATSGPGYGYTF

clone_size: -
d_call: TRBD1
v_call: TRBV5-6
j_call: TRBJ2-4
cdr3_length: 15
cdr3_nt: TGTGCCAGCAGCTTCGGCGGGACAGGGGGGAACATTCAGTACTTC
cdr3_aa: CASSFGGTGGNIQYF

clone_size: -
d_call: -
v_call: TRBV12-3/TRBV12-4
j_call: TRBJ2-7
cdr3_length: 13
cdr3_nt: TGTGCCAGCAGTTTAAAAACAGGCTACGAGCAGTACTTC
cdr3_aa: CASSLKTGYEQYF

clone_size: -
d_call: TRBD2
v_call: TRBV5-1
j_call: TRBJ2-5
cdr3_length: 14
cdr3_nt: TGCGCCAGCAGCTTAGGGACTAGCGGAGAGACCCAGTACTTC
cdr3_aa: CASSLGTSGETQYF

clone_size: -
d_call: TRBD1
v_call: TRBV6-1
j_call: TRBJ1-3
cdr3_length: 19
cdr3_nt: TGTGCCAGCAGTGAAGCCACTCAGGACAGGGTACTCTCTGGAAACACCATATATTTT
cdr3_aa: CASSEATQDRVLSGNTIYF

clone_size: -
d_call: -
v_call: TRBV10-3
j_call: TRBJ1-1
cdr3_length: 12
cdr3_nt: TGTGCCATCGGGGCAGGCCTCACTGAAGCTTTCTTT
cdr3_aa: CAIGAGLTEAFF